A single sample gave rise to the 24 T cell receptor beta chains below, sequenced in a study of vaccination effects on CD4 cells after COVID-19. Scientists isolated CD4+ T cells after a roughly ten-day culture period ended. Participants were given two doses of BNT162b2 or mRNA-1273 vaccine. No antigen has been assigned to these receptors. Assay used: immunoSEQ multiplex PCR; TCRdb lists only in-frame clones, some missing. Of 40,000 or so clones listed, approximately 70% are singletons. Material: CD4+ T cells from PBMCs cultured without peptide, obtained after COVID-19 vaccination. These TCRs come from a human donor who received a COVID-19 vaccine.

This rearrangement joins TRBV19 to TRBJ2-1; no clear D. V lost 3 bases to trimming and J lost 7 bases, with 13 bases between them. The germline V gene encodes CDR1 LNHDA and CDR2 SQIVND (reference sequence). This CDR3 spans 14 amino acids. The CDR3 DNA sequence: TGTGCCAGTAGTATCCAAATTAGTGTAAATGAGCAGTTCTTC. It is translated as CASSIQISVNEQFF.

V usage is TRBV19 and J usage is TRBJ1-6; D unclear. This CDR3 spans 17 amino acids. Trimming pared 4 bases from V and 0 bases from J, leaving 13 bases between. Germline-derived CDR1 and CDR2 are LNHDA and SQIVND (reference sequence). This chain's CDR3 is CASSRTGRSSYNSPLHF. CDR3 bases: TGTGCCAGTAGTAGGACTGGGAGGAGCTCCTATAATTCACCCCTCCACTTT.

This chain joins TRBV5-1 and TRBJ2-7; unclear D gene. V was trimmed by 5 bases and J by 1 base, leaving 16 bases between them. Germline CDR1 is SGHRS and CDR2 is YFSETQ. CDR3 length equals 15 residues. The CDR3 DNA reads TGCGCCAGCAGATTTCGGAGTACAGCATCCTACGAGCAGTACTTC. This sequence encodes CASRFRSTASYEQYF.

The rearrangement joins TRBV5-1 to TRBJ2-1; D possibly uses TRBD1 or TRBD2 (5 bases each). Between the trimmed V and J ends, which lost 5 bases and 7 bases, there was a span of 16 bases. The CDR3 covers 14 residues. Germline-derived CDR1 and CDR2 are SGHRS and YFSETQ. The CDR3 is CASRRTGQTNEQFF. The CDR3 bases are TGCGCCAGCAGGCGTACGGGGCAGACGAATGAGCAGTTCTTC.

The V call is TRBV30, the J call TRBJ1-2, with 7 bases aligning to TRBD1. CDR3 size: 13 residues. V was pared by 3 bases and J by 7 bases, with 8 bases of the junction left unmatched. Germline-derived CDR1 and CDR2 are GTSNPN and SVGIG (reference sequence). The DNA for the CDR3 is TGTGCCTGGAGAAGAGGGGGCGCGGCTGGCTACACCTTC. Amino acid sequence: CAWRRGGAAGYTF.

The chain combines TRBV18 with TRBJ2-5, with D possibly matching TRBD1 (5 bases). From germline, CDR1 is KGHSH and CDR2 LQKENI. Between the trimmed V and J ends, which lost 6 bases and 2 bases, there was a span of 13 bases. This CDR3 comprises 14 residues. The CDR3 DNA follows: TGTGCCAGCTCTCAATACCAGGGACAAGAGACCCAGTACTTC. Protein sequence: CASSQYQGQETQYF.

This clone was seen once. The rearrangement joins TRBV3-1 (or the pseudogene TRBV3-2) to TRBJ2-1; 8 nucleotides align to TRBD2. The CDR3 sequence is 14 residues long. J was trimmed by 4 bases and V by 8 bases; bases with no gene match: 7. CDR1 and CDR2 (germline): LGHDT, YNNKEL (reference sequence). The CDR3 sequence is CASRAGGFYNEQFF. The CDR3, as DNA: TGTGCCAGCCGGGCGGGAGGTTTTTACAATGAGCAGTTCTTC.

CDR3 DNA sequence: TGCAGTGCTAGTGACCCCCGATATGGACAGGGGTTCTACAATGAGCAGTTCTTC. Translation gives CSASDPRYGQGFYNEQFF. This rearrangement joins TRBV20-1 to TRBJ2-1; 9 bases map to TRBD1. Germline lookup yields CDR1 DFQATT and CDR2 SNEGSKA (reference sequence). CDR3 length: 18 amino acids. V was pared by 3 bases and J by 3 bases, with 15 bases of the junction left unmatched.

This chain connects TRBV20-1 to TRBJ2-7; 11 nucleotides agree with TRBD1. The CDR3 spans 14 residues. J gave up 4 bases and V 6 bases, and 8 bases lay outside the gene matches. CDR1 is DFQATT, CDR2 SNEGSKA, per germline (reference sequence). This CDR3 is CSASMGQGDYEQYF. CDR3 DNA sequence: TGCAGTGCGAGTATGGGACAGGGGGATTACGAGCAGTACTTC.

The rearrangement links TRBV15 to TRBJ2-5; D ambiguous. V was pared by 0 bases and J by 3 bases, with 8 bases between. CDR3 length: 14 residues. CDR1 and CDR2 (germline): LNHNV, YYDKDF (reference sequence). In DNA, the CDR3 is TGTGCCACCAGCAGAGATCTTAGGGAAGAGACCCAGTACTTC. This encodes CATSRDLREETQYF.

The chain carries TRBV5-1 and TRBJ2-2; D perhaps matches TRBD1 (5 bases). Germline V gene sequence: CDR1 SGHRS, CDR2 YFSETQ. V was pared by 6 bases and J by 1 base, with 13 bases between. The CDR3 has 15 amino acids. The CDR3 DNA follows: TGCGCCAGCACCCCAGGGCAGGTGAACACCGGGGAGCTGTTTTTT. It translates to CASTPGQVNTGELFF. Full variable domain (rest looked up from reference TRBV5-1 and TRBJ2-2): KAGVTQTPRYLIKTRGQQVTLSCSPISGHRSVSWYQQTPGQGLQFLFEYFSETQRNKGNFPGRFSGRQFSNSRSEMNVSTLELGDSALYLCASTPGQVNTGELFFGEGSRLTVL.

This rearrangement joins TRBV5-4 to TRBJ2-3; 9 nucleotides line up with TRBD2. The CDR3 totals 14 residues. With V trimmed by 4 bases and J by 4 bases, 4 bases remained unmatched. Germline CDR1 reads SGHNT; CDR2 reads YYREEE (reference sequence). CDR3 sequence (DNA): TGTGCCAGCAGCCCGGGACTAGCAGCAGATACGCAGTATTTT. Its translation is CASSPGLAADTQYF. Together with reference TRBV5-4 and TRBJ2-3, the CDR3 gives the full variable domain: ETGVTQSPTHLIKTRGQQVTLRCSSQSGHNTVSWYQQALGQGPQFIFQYYREEENGRGNFPPRFSGLQFPNYSSELNVNALELDDSALYLCASSPGLAADTQYFGPGTRLTVL.

In this sample, this clone turned up a few times. This chain connects TRBV3-1 (or the pseudogene TRBV3-2) to TRBJ2-1; TRBD2 agrees at 10 bases. With 4 bases clipped from V and 4 bases from J, the junction kept 10 bases outside the gene matches. Germline lookup yields CDR1 LGHDT and CDR2 YNNKEL (reference sequence). The CDR3 has 17 residues. CDR3 residues: CASSPRPGLANYNEQFF. The CDR3 nucleotides are TGTGCCAGCAGCCCCCGACCGGGACTAGCGAATTACAATGAGCAGTTCTTC.

The chain joins TRBV5-4 to TRBJ2-1; 11 bases are a match to TRBD1. CDR1 is SGHNT, CDR2 YYREEE, per germline (reference sequence). J gave up 6 bases and V 4 bases, and 6 bases lay outside the gene matches. This CDR3 has 15 residues. The chain's CDR3 is CASSRSGTGGNEQFF. CDR3 nucleotides: TGTGCCAGCAGCCGCTCGGGGACAGGGGGCAATGAGCAGTTCTTC.

The CDR3 coding sequence is TGTGCCAGCAGTTGGACAGATAACACTGAAGCTTTCTTT. Protein: CASSWTDNTEAFF. V usage is TRBV12-3 or TRBV12-4 and J usage is TRBJ1-1, with D perhaps TRBD1 (6 bases). V lost 4 bases and J lost 2, with 8 bases in between. The CDR3 spans 13 residues.

V and J are TRBV18 and TRBJ1-1; 7 nucleotides line up with TRBD1. V lost 3 bases and J lost 1; bases outside the gene matches: 8. This CDR3 contains 16 residues. Per germline, CDR1 KGHSH and CDR2 LQKENI. The CDR3 sequence: CASSPVQGGTNTEAFF. CDR3 DNA sequence: TGTGCCAGCTCACCGGTCCAGGGGGGGACGAACACTGAAGCTTTCTTT.

The chain is built from TRBV18 and TRBJ1-5; D unclear. Per germline, CDR1 KGHSH and CDR2 LQKENI. The V end was cut by 2 bases, the J end by 2 bases, with 10 bases between. The CDR3 is made up of 15 amino acids. The CDR3 DNA is TGTGCCAGCTCACCATCGAGGGATGGCAATCAGCCCCAGCATTTT. This codes for CASSPSRDGNQPQHF.

The chain carries TRBV6-1 and TRBJ2-7; possible D gene TRBD1, 7 bases. The V end lost 2 bases, the J end lost 3 bases, and 17 bases lay between the germline ends. Germline lookup yields CDR1 MNHNS and CDR2 SASEGT. The length of the CDR3 is 16 residues. Here the CDR3 reads CASSEYGRGDLYEQYF. CDR3 nucleotide sequence: TGTGCCAGCAGTGAATACGGCAGGGGGGATCTCTACGAGCAGTACTTC.

V and J are TRBV12-3 or TRBV12-4 and TRBJ1-1; D is uncertain. This CDR3 spans 11 amino acids. The V end was cut by 5 bases, the J end by 11 bases, with 12 bases between. CDR3 sequence: CASSPRPGAFF. CDR3 nucleotide sequence: TGTGCCAGCAGTCCCCGACCTGGGGCTTTCTTT.

This rearrangement joins TRBV28 to TRBJ2-7; 8 bases line up with TRBD2. The CDR3 loop spans 16 amino acids. Losses at the gene ends were 2 bases for V and 6 bases for J; bases not matched to a gene: 12. Looked up from germline, CDR1 is MDHEN and CDR2 is SYDVKM. The CDR3 region is CASSLLPTGGGVEQYF. The CDR3 DNA reads as TGTGCCAGCAGTTTACTCCCTACGGGAGGGGGGGTCGAGCAGTACTTC.

The sample holds a few counts of this clone. J is TRBJ2-7 and V is TRBV5-1, with TRBD2 identical over 11 bases. Germline assignment: CDR1 SGHRS and CDR2 YFSETQ. Germline trimming cut 0 bases from V and 1 base from J; bases unmatched to any gene: 0. The CDR3 runs 15 residues. The CDR3 bases are TGCGCCAGCAGCTTGGGACTAGCGGGGTCCTACGAGCAGTACTTC. Protein sequence: CASSLGLAGSYEQYF.

The rearrangement joins TRBV7-9 to TRBJ2-7; no definite D call. The V gene lost 5 bases and the J gene lost 1 base, with 9 bases spanning the gap. This CDR3 region has 13 residues. Germline V gene data show CDR1 as SEHNR and CDR2 as FQNEAQ (reference sequence). CDR3 nucleotide sequence: TGTGCCAGCAGCCTCTATATGTCCTACGAGCAGTACTTC. Translated: CASSLYMSYEQYF.

V is TRBV7-9 and J is TRBJ1-1; D uncertain. The CDR3 loop spans 13 amino acids. The V gene lost 3 bases and the J gene lost 0 bases, with 5 bases spanning the gap. Germline V gene sequence: CDR1 SEHNR, CDR2 FQNEAQ (reference sequence). The CDR3 nucleotides are TGTGCCAGCAGCTTGGGAATGAACACTGAAGCTTTCTTT. Amino acids: CASSLGMNTEAFF.

The rearrangement joins TRBV29-1 to TRBJ1-6; D remains unclear. Germline loops: CDR1 SQVTM, CDR2 ANQGSEA. This CDR3 spans 12 amino acids. V was pared by 4 bases and J by 7 bases, with 8 bases between. CDR3 DNA sequence: TGCAGCGTTGGAGGGTACAATTCACCCCTCCACTTT. Its translation: CSVGGYNSPLHF.